The following is a TCR beta chain sequence with its context. Its specificity is unknown. These data are taken from a study of neurological immune-mediated disorders. Study observations and caveats: Among 34 multiple sclerosis patients, phylogenetic grouping put the repertoires of 18 into a single related-CDR3 cluster, a possible signature. Among expanded clones, no CDR3 amino acid sequences were shared across subjects, a pattern suggesting private repertoires in all groups.

The making of cDNA relied on 5'RACE with 10-nucleotide random UMIs. TCRdb analysed the 5' RACE reads with MiXCR anew, one entry per CDR3 protein. The table lists 66,000 or so distinct CDR3 sequences, 4.5% to 5.5% of them singletons. Germline V lookup: CDR1 MNHNY, CDR2 SVGAGI (reference sequence). Trimming at V came to 9 bases and at J to 4 bases, leaving 17 bases not matched to a gene. The CDR3 runs 16 residues. This TCR came from a man aged 25 to 40 with multiple sclerosis. This chain joins TRBV6-6 and TRBJ1-2; 7 nucleotides line up with TRBD1. Sequencing was carried out using PBMCs. The CDR3 loop reads CASRRLRGGTVYGYTF. The CDR3 DNA reads as TGTGCCAGTCGGAGATTGCGGGGCGGGACAGTCTATGGCTACACCTTC.